This TCR beta chain was captured by sequencing in a study of cytomegalovirus exposure and HLA in healthy donors. This clone was detected only a few times. In germline, CDR1 is ENHRY, CDR2 SYGVKD. V lost 10 bases and J 0 bases, leaving 12 bases between the germline ends. CDR3 length: 13 residues. The PCR used 60 Vbeta and 13 Jbeta primers. Data came from immunoSEQ multiplex PCR; TCRdb stores just in-frame clones and leaves some out. The table shows 110,000 or so clones, with 69% occurring only once. Whereas donors were nominally healthy upon sampling, unrecorded immune exposures were probable. The source of this sequence is a woman between 65 and 79 years old in good health and CMV-seropositive. The chain carries TRBV10-3 and TRBJ1-2; D not certain. Input material: PBMCs. As DNA, the CDR3 is TGTGCCACCGCAGGATCAGCTAACTATGGCTACACCTTC. It encodes CATAGSANYGYTF.